This passage covers 32 T cell receptor beta chains from one sample sequenced in a study of OX40 agonist ivuxolimab in advanced cancers. The method was the immunoSEQ multiplex PCR assay. What TCRdb holds here is the immuneACCESS table cut down to in-frame rearrangements. Part of the clones is not present; checked against another copy, under half of the missing clones reflect an unresolved V gene, and the others are unexplained. The sample table holds fewer than 25,000 clones, of which around 86% were seen once. 21% of the sample is held by the ten biggest clonotypes. This sample comprised CD4+ or CD8+ T cells sorted from blood, obtained in a trial of the OX40 agonist ivuxolimab. The source is an adult with an advanced solid tumor such as melanoma, head and neck, liver or kidney cancer.

The J gene is TRBJ2-1, the V gene TRBV7-8; D gene unclear. The ends were cut back, 4 bases at V and 4 bases at J, with 11 bases in the middle. Germline CDR1 reads SGHVS; CDR2 reads FQNEAQ. The CDR3 is 14 amino acids. The CDR3 region has the DNA TGTGCCAGCAGCTCGGGTCCGGCATACAATGAGCAGTTCTTC. Amino acid sequence: CASSSGPAYNEQFF.

The J gene is TRBJ1-3, the V gene TRBV10-2; D is unclear. V shed 2 bases and J shed 4 bases, with 9 bases lying between them. The germline V gene has CDR1 WSHSY and CDR2 SAAADI. The CDR3 covers 14 residues. The CDR3 coding sequence is TGCGCCAGCAGTGAGATAGGGTCCGGAAACACCATATATTTT. This sequence encodes CASSEIGSGNTIYF.

This clone was found a few times. The chain has TRBV2 and TRBJ2-3, with 9 bases fitting TRBD1. The germline gives CDR1 SNHLY, CDR2 FYNNEI. Unmatched junction bases numbered 12, after V lost 5 bases and J lost 0 bases. The CDR3 has 18 amino acids. The CDR3 bases are TGTGCCAGCAGTCCCCGGGACAGGGTTCATTTTAGCACAGATACGCAGTATTTT. Translation gives CASSPRDRVHFSTDTQYF.

The rearrangement joins TRBV5-1 to TRBJ2-1; 7 bases match TRBD1. The CDR3 extends over 15 amino acids. The germline CDR1 and CDR2 sequences are SGHRS and YFSETQ. V was clipped by 1 base and J by 3 bases; unmatched bases: 4. CDR3 in DNA: TGCGCCAGCAGCTTGAAGAACAGGGGCTACAATGAGCAGTTCTTC. It specifies CASSLKNRGYNEQFF.

As to this clone: Distinct nucleotide sequences in the sample also encode this CDR3. The V call is TRBV7-8, the J call TRBJ1-5; D gene uncertain. Trimming pared 5 bases from V and 2 bases from J, leaving 13 bases between. Germline V gene sequence: CDR1 SGHVS, CDR2 FQNEAQ. This CDR3 is built from 15 residues. Here the CDR3 reads CASSLTKRGNQPQHF. In DNA form, the CDR3 reads TGTGCCAGCAGCCTCACGAAAAGGGGCAATCAGCCCCAGCATTTT.

To note about this clone: Sequence at one end of the junction differs from germline and may be a read error. The chain combines TRBV7-7 with TRBJ2-5, with 11 bases that match TRBD2. The CDR3 is 15 amino acids. The germline V gene has CDR1 SSHAT and CDR2 FNYEAQ (reference sequence). The CDR3 protein is CASSYSGGVQETQYF. Here the CDR3 DNA reads TGTGCTAGCAGCTATAGCGGGGGGGTCCAAGAGACCCAGTACTTC. Together with reference TRBV7-7 and TRBJ2-5, the CDR3 gives the full variable domain: GAGVSQSPRYKVTKRGQDVTLRCDPISSHATLYWYQQALGQGPEFLTYFNYEAQPDKSGLPSDRFSAERPEGSISTLTIQRTEQRDSAMYRCASSYSGGVQETQYFGPGTRLLVL.

The rearrangement links TRBV13 to TRBJ1-3; D ambiguous. The CDR3 is 15 amino acids. Germline V gene sequence: CDR1 PRHDT, CDR2 FYEKMQ (reference sequence). The V gene lost 0 bases and the J gene lost 4 bases, with 10 bases spanning the gap. The CDR3 DNA reads TGTGCCAGCAGCTTAGGCCTATGGTGGGGAAACACCATATATTTT. It yields the protein CASSLGLWWGNTIYF.

J is TRBJ1-4 and V is TRBV10-2; TRBD1 agrees at 7 bases. The CDR3 is 15 residues long. Losses at the gene ends were 1 base for V and 5 bases for J; bases not matched to a gene: 4. CDR1 is WSHSY, CDR2 SAAADI, per germline. In nucleotides, the CDR3 is TGCGCCAGCAGTGAGTTGACAGGGACGAATGAAAAACTGTTTTTT. Translating gives CASSELTGTNEKLFF.

V and J are TRBV28 and TRBJ1-2, with 10 bases matching TRBD1. The ends lost 5 bases at V and 0 bases at J; junction bases unmatched: 9. CDR3 length: 17 amino acids. In germline, CDR1 is MDHEN, CDR2 SYDVKM. CDR3 amino acids: CASSQIRDRGPNYGYTF. The CDR3 DNA reads as TGTGCCAGCAGTCAGATCCGGGACAGGGGCCCTAACTATGGCTACACCTTC.

The chain carries TRBV13 and TRBJ2-5, with D perhaps TRBD1 or TRBD2 (5 bases each). V was clipped by 4 bases and J by 4 bases, with 16 bases between them. Germline lookup yields CDR1 PRHDT and CDR2 FYEKMQ (reference sequence). The CDR3 consists of 15 residues. In nucleotides, the CDR3 is TGTGCCAGCAGCTCACGGGACGGATTCGGAGAGACCCAGTACTTC. Amino acids: CASSSRDGFGETQYF.

The chain recombines TRBV27 with TRBJ2-2, with D possibly TRBD1 on 6 matching bases. This CDR3 region has 14 residues. V lost 6 bases, J lost 2 bases, and 10 bases lay in between. The germline CDR1 and CDR2 sequences are MNHEY and SMNVEV (reference sequence). The CDR3 DNA reads as TGTGCCAGCAGGGTGGACAGAAACACCGGGGAGCTGTTTTTT. It is translated as CASRVDRNTGELFF.

The chain has TRBV6-5 and TRBJ1-5; possibly TRBD1 for D (6 bases). Trimming pared 5 bases from V and 6 bases from J, leaving 8 bases between. Germline V gene sequence: CDR1 MNHEY, CDR2 SVGAGI. The CDR3 runs 12 residues. The CDR3 DNA is TGTGCCAGCAGTGTCAGGGGTCAGCCCCAGCATTTT. Amino acid sequence: CASSVRGQPQHF.

The gene calls are TRBV28 and TRBJ2-7; 8 nucleotides align to TRBD1. V shed 6 bases and J 3 bases; nucleotides not matched to a gene: 10. CDR3 length equals 15 residues. Germline CDR1 reads MDHEN; CDR2 reads SYDVKM. The CDR3 sequence: CASRTGTGTYYEQYF. CDR3 bases: TGTGCCAGCAGAACTGGGACAGGAACTTACTACGAGCAGTACTTC. The variable domain in full, with the rest retrieved from reference TRBV28 and TRBJ2-7, is DVKVTQSSRYLVKRTGEKVFLECVQDMDHENMFWYRQDPGLGLRLIYFSYDVKMKEKGDIPEGYSVSREKKERFSLILESASTNQTSMYLCASRTGTGTYYEQYFGPGTRLTVT.

The genes are TRBV30 and TRBJ2-1; TRBD2 matches at 7 bases. V trimming: 3 bases; J trimming: 4 bases; junction bases outside the gene matches: 9. There are 15 residues in the CDR3. CDR1 is GTSNPN, CDR2 SVGIG, per germline (reference sequence). In DNA form, the CDR3 reads TGTGCCTGGAGAACGTGGGGGGGAGCTTACAATGAGCAGTTCTTC. Its protein product is CAWRTWGGAYNEQFF.

The chain links TRBV28 to TRBJ1-1; perhaps TRBD1 as D (6 bases). Trimming pared 5 bases from V and 0 bases from J, leaving 13 bases between. CDR1 is MDHEN and CDR2 is SYDVKM in the germline V gene. The CDR3 covers 15 residues. The CDR3 spells CASSPRQAMNTEAFF. Written as DNA, the CDR3 is TGTGCCAGCAGTCCAAGACAGGCCATGAACACTGAAGCTTTCTTT.

This clone is categorized as medium-sized. DNA for the CDR3: TGTGCCAGCAGCTTAAACGGATACTATGGCTACACCTTC. Protein product: CASSLNGYYGYTF. The rearrangement uses TRBV7-9 and TRBJ1-2, with no clear D. The CDR3 loop spans 13 amino acids. CDR1 and CDR2 from the germline V gene are SEHNR and FQNEAQ (reference sequence). Trimming pared 2 bases from V and 3 bases from J, leaving 7 bases between. Combining the CDR3 with reference TRBV7-9 and TRBJ1-2 gives the whole variable domain DTGVSQNPRHKITKRGQNVTFRCDPISEHNRLYWYRQTLGQGPEFLTYFQNEAQLEKSRLLSDRFSAERPKGSFSTLEIQRTEQGDSAMYLCASSLNGYYGYTFGSGTRLTVV.

The V call is TRBV10-3, the J call TRBJ1-1; D remains ambiguous. The V and J ends lost 3 bases and 4 bases respectively, with 12 bases between them. The CDR3 contains 14 residues. Germline CDR1 ENHRY, CDR2 SYGVKD. Here the CDR3 reads CAISEAGVSTEAFF. The CDR3 DNA follows: TGTGCCATCAGTGAAGCCGGGGTGAGCACTGAAGCTTTCTTT.

The J gene is TRBJ2-7, the V gene TRBV6-1; D call uncertain. CDR1 is MNHNS and CDR2 is SASEGT in the germline V gene. The length of the CDR3 is 10 residues. Trimming left V 8 bases short and J 3 bases short, with 5 bases between. For the CDR3, the DNA is TGTGCCAGCGAGGACTACGAGCAGTACTTC. Translating it yields CASEDYEQYF.

The chain carries TRBV11-2 and TRBJ1-4, with D possibly TRBD1 on 6 matching bases. The CDR3 totals 16 residues. CDR1 and CDR2 (germline): SGHAT, FQNNGV. The V end was cut by 4 bases, the J end by 0 bases, with 12 bases between. The CDR3 here is CASSSPDSSTNEKLFF. In nucleotides, the CDR3 is TGTGCCAGCAGCTCTCCGGACAGTTCAACTAATGAAAAACTGTTTTTT.

The sample holds one count of this clone. A junction end diverges from the germline sequence, so it may reflect a read error. The J gene is TRBJ2-7, the V gene TRBV10-3; 8 bases map to TRBD1. Germline CDR1 reads ENHRY; CDR2 reads SYGVKD. This CDR3 region has 12 residues. As DNA, the CDR3 is TGTGCCATCATGACAGGGGCTTACGGGCAGTACTTC. Residues: CAIMTGAYGQYF.

The rearrangement links TRBV27 to TRBJ1-4, with a possible D match to TRBD1 (6 bases). The germline V and J ends were trimmed by 10 bases and 7 bases, with 7 bases remaining between them. The CDR3 loop spans 10 amino acids. Germline CDR1 and CDR2: MNHEY and SMNVEV (reference sequence). This CDR3 reads CATRGEKLFF. CDR3 bases: TGTGCCACCAGGGGTGAAAAACTGTTTTTT. The full variable domain, with the rest looked up from reference TRBV27 and TRBJ1-4, is EAQVTQNPRYLITVTGKKLTVTCSQNMNHEYMSWYRQDPGLGLRQIYYSMNVEVTDKGDVPEGYKVSRKEKRNFPLILESPSPNQTSLYFCATRGEKLFFGSGTQLSVL.

CDR3 residues: CASSEADGAFF. The CDR3 nucleotides read TGTGCCAGCAGTGAAGCCGATGGAGCTTTCTTT. The chain combines TRBV2 with TRBJ1-1; unclear D gene. Trimming pared 0 bases from V and 10 bases from J, leaving 6 bases between. In germline, CDR1 is SNHLY, CDR2 FYNNEI. The CDR3 is 11 residues long.

J is TRBJ2-6 and V is TRBV9; D may be TRBD1 (5 bases). Trimming took 1 base from V and 1 from J, leaving 15 bases between them. The germline V gene has CDR1 SGDLS and CDR2 YYNGEE. CDR3 length equals 18 residues. The CDR3 coding sequence is TGTGCCAGCAGCGTATCAGGGTGGGCTTTTTCTGGGGCCAACGTCCTGACTTTC. As protein: CASSVSGWAFSGANVLTF.

The chain has TRBV7-9 and TRBJ2-6; D may be TRBD2 (6 bases). Trimming removed 5 bases from V and 2 bases from J, with 19 bases in between. This CDR3 region has 18 residues. Germline V gene lookup returns CDR1 SEHNR and CDR2 FQNEAQ (reference sequence). The CDR3 DNA is TGTGCCAGCAGCCCCCCCAGCGGGTTTGCGCCTGGGGCCAACGTCCTGACTTTC. Protein product: CASSPPSGFAPGANVLTF.

The chain carries TRBV4-1 and TRBJ2-3; D is possibly TRBD1 (5 bases). Trimming shortened V by 4 bases and J by 4 bases, and 21 bases separated the two germline ends. CDR3 length: 17 amino acids. Germline V gives CDR1 MGHRA, CDR2 YSYEKL. CDR3 sequence reads: CASSRSDRGSVSDTQYF. In DNA form, the CDR3 reads TGCGCCAGCAGCCGAAGCGATAGGGGATCCGTCTCAGATACGCAGTATTTT.

The chain employs TRBV29-1 and TRBJ1-1; D may be TRBD1 (5 bases). The V end lost 7 bases, the J end lost 1 base, and 16 bases lay between the germline ends. Germline CDR1 and CDR2: SQVTM and ANQGSEA. The CDR3 is made up of 14 amino acids. The CDR3 DNA reads as TGCAGCGCAACCCATAGGACAACGAACACTGAAGCTTTCTTT. As protein: CSATHRTTNTEAFF.

The chain links TRBV7-2 to TRBJ2-7, with 8 bases aligning to TRBD2. CDR3 length: 14 residues. Trimming removed 5 bases from V and 5 bases from J; junction bases left unmatched: 8. The V gene's germline CDR1 is SGHTA and CDR2 FQGNSA. CDR3 nucleotides: TGTGCCAGCAGCCTTTTTAGCGGGATCAACGAGCAGTACTTC. This encodes CASSLFSGINEQYF.

The chain is built from TRBV28 and TRBJ2-5; D is possibly TRBD2 (6 bases). V was cut by 4 bases and J by 2 bases, with 26 bases left in between. There are 19 residues in the CDR3. The germline V gene encodes CDR1 MDHEN and CDR2 SYDVKM. CDR3 in DNA: TGTGCCAGCAGTTGGCCCCGCGGGGATTGGTTTGGAGTACAAGAGACCCAGTACTTC. Translated: CASSWPRGDWFGVQETQYF.

J is TRBJ1-4 and V is TRBV10-3; perhaps TRBD1 as D (6 bases). V was trimmed by 10 bases and J by 1 base, leaving 16 bases between them. The germline V gene has CDR1 ENHRY and CDR2 SYGVKD. CDR3 length: 15 amino acids. As DNA, the CDR3 is TGTGCCACGCAGGACAGCATACTAACTAATGAAAAACTGTTTTTT. Translating gives CATQDSILTNEKLFF.

The rearrangement uses TRBV27 and TRBJ2-1, with TRBD1 matching over 8 bases. With 2 bases clipped from V and 8 bases from J, the junction kept 8 bases outside the gene matches. CDR3 size: 15 residues. From germline, CDR1 is MNHEY and CDR2 SMNVEV (reference sequence). This CDR3 is CASSLARGLVYEQFF. Here the CDR3 DNA reads TGTGCCAGCAGTTTAGCCAGGGGGCTGGTTTATGAGCAGTTCTTC.

This clone was counted between two and nine times. Here the CDR3 reads CASSSNPYEQYF. CDR3 nucleotide sequence: TGTGCCAGCAGCTCCAACCCCTACGAGCAGTACTTC. This chain links TRBV11-1 with TRBJ2-7; D not resolved. This CDR3 has 12 amino acids. V lost 4 bases to trimming and J lost 2 bases, with 6 bases between them. Germline values: CDR1 SGHAT, CDR2 FQDESV (reference sequence). Complete variable domain (other parts from reference TRBV11-1 and TRBJ2-7): EAEVAQSPRYKITEKSQAVAFWCDPISGHATLYWYRQILGQGPELLVQFQDESVVDDSQLPKDRFSAERLKGVDSTLKIQPAELGDSAMYLCASSSNPYEQYFGPGTRLTVT.

This CDR3 is CASRWDRYGYTF. The CDR3 DNA reads TGTGCCAGCAGGTGGGACAGATATGGCTACACCTTC. This chain links TRBV7-9 with TRBJ1-2; 7 positions agree with TRBD1. J gave up 5 bases and V 6 bases, and 3 bases lay outside the gene matches. The CDR3 totals 12 residues. Germline V gene data show CDR1 as SEHNR and CDR2 as FQNEAQ (reference sequence).